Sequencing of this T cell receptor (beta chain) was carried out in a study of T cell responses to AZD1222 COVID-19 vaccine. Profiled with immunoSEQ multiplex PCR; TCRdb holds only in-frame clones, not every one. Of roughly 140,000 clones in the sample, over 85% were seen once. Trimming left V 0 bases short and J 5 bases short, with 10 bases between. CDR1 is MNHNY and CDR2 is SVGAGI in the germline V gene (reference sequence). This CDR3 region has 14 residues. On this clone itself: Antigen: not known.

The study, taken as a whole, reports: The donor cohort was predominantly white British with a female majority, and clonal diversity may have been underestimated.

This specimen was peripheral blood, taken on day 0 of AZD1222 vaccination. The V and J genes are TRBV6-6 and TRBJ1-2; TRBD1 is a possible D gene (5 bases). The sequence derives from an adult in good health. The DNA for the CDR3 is TGTGCCAGCAGTTACTCGCAGGGCCGGTATGGCTACACCTTC. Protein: CASSYSQGRYGYTF.